The 15 T cell receptor beta chains listed next were all sequenced from one sample in a study of CD8+CD57+ T cells in acquired aplastic anemia. TCR beta VDJ and CDR3 profiles were obtained from a genomic DNA template. TCRdb analysed the reads with MiXCR anew, one entry per CDR3 protein. The sample carries approximately 200,000 distinct CDR3 sequences, roughly 56% recorded once. Material: sorted CD4+, CD8+, or CD8+CD57+ T cells (not recorded which) from PBMCs. The receptors originated from a human donor in good health, serving as a control.

This clonotype has ten or more counts. The chain combines TRBV19 with TRBJ1-3; D gene ambiguous. The germline gives CDR1 LNHDA, CDR2 SQIVND (reference sequence). The CDR3 runs 16 residues. V lost 7 bases, J lost 0 bases, and 16 bases lay in between. CDR3 nucleotide sequence: TGTGCCAGTACCCCCACTATCGGGATCTCTGGAAACACCATATATTTT. This codes for CASTPTIGISGNTIYF.

This clonotype has a handful of counts. V gene TRBV6-2 or TRBV6-3 combines with J gene TRBJ1-1, with D tentatively TRBD1 (5 bases). CDR3 size: 14 residues. CDR1 is MNHEY and CDR2 is SVGEGT in the germline V gene. Trimming took off 10 bases at V and 1 base at J, with 16 bases between the two ends. CDR3 coding DNA: TGTGCCATCAGAATCGGGGGAGCGAACACTGAAGCTTTCTTT. Its protein is CAIRIGGANTEAFF.

This clonotype showed up many times. V usage is TRBV20-1 and J usage is TRBJ1-3; D gene unclear. This CDR3 contains 15 residues. Germline lookup yields CDR1 DFQATT and CDR2 SNEGSKA (reference sequence). V lost 5 bases and J lost 0, with 14 bases in between. This chain's CDR3 is CSAPRPADSGNTIYF. In DNA, the CDR3 is TGCAGTGCTCCGCGGCCAGCTGACTCTGGAAACACCATATATTTT.

This clonotype was found many times. The rearrangement uses TRBV20-1 and TRBJ2-1; the match to TRBD2 covers 15 bases. CDR1 and CDR2 (germline): DFQATT, SNEGSKA (reference sequence). V trimming: 8 bases; J trimming: 6 bases; junction bases outside the gene matches: 29. This CDR3 region has 22 residues. The CDR3 nucleotides are TGCAGTACACGACCGATAAGGATCGGACTAGCGGGGGGGTCGAGTGGTCGCAATGAGCAGTTCTTC. Protein sequence: CSTRPIRIGLAGGSSGRNEQFF.

This clonotype was seen ten or more times. The chain uses TRBV19 and TRBJ2-5, with D possibly TRBD2 on 6 matching bases. CDR3 length: 15 amino acids. Between the trimmed V and J ends, which lost 3 bases and 4 bases, there was a span of 15 bases. Germline lookup yields CDR1 LNHDA and CDR2 SQIVND (reference sequence). The CDR3, as DNA: TGTGCCAGTAGTATCGGGCGGGGCCTGGGAGAGACCCAGTACTTC. This gives the protein CASSIGRGLGETQYF.

The chain employs TRBV7-3 and TRBJ1-1; no clear D. CDR1 and CDR2 from the germline V gene are SGHTA and FQGTGA. The CDR3 is made up of 13 amino acids. V lost 8 bases and J 0 bases, leaving 10 bases between the germline ends. The CDR3 bases are TGTGCCAGCGCTTCGGCGGTGAACACTGAAGCTTTCTTT. Protein: CASASAVNTEAFF.

The chain couples TRBV20-1 to TRBJ2-2, with 7 bases aligning to TRBD1. The V and J ends lost 1 base and 2 bases, in that order; junction bases with no gene match: 7. The CDR3 sequence is 16 residues long. CDR1 is DFQATT and CDR2 is SNEGSKA in the germline V gene (reference sequence). The CDR3 spells CSARALRQGNTGELFF. The CDR3 DNA sequence: TGCAGTGCTAGAGCCCTTAGACAGGGTAACACCGGGGAGCTGTTTTTT.

This rearrangement joins TRBV20-1 to TRBJ2-3; 14 bases line up with TRBD2. This CDR3 has 15 residues. Germline values: CDR1 DFQATT, CDR2 SNEGSKA (reference sequence). The V and J ends lost 4 bases and 4 bases, in that order; junction bases with no gene match: 4. In DNA form, the CDR3 reads TGCAGTGCTAATCCGGGACTAGCGGGGGCAGATACGCAGTATTTT. Its translation is CSANPGLAGADTQYF.

The chain employs TRBV2 and TRBJ2-3, with 10 bases identical to TRBD1. Germline CDR1 is SNHLY and CDR2 is FYNNEI. The junction had 7 bases not matched to a gene; V was cut back by 2 bases and J by 5 bases. This CDR3 spans 16 amino acids. The CDR3 nucleotides read TGTGCCAGCAGTGAAATCGGGACAGGGGCGGAAGATACGCAGTATTTT. Amino acid sequence: CASSEIGTGAEDTQYF.

The V call is TRBV24-1, the J call TRBJ2-2; 11 bases are shared with TRBD1. J was trimmed by 15 bases and V by 9 bases; bases with no gene match: 2. The CDR3 loop spans 10 amino acids. CDR1 KGHDR and CDR2 SFDVKD come from the germline V gene. The CDR3 DNA follows: TGTGCCACCTGGGACAGGGGGTTGTTTTTT. It translates to CATWDRGLFF.

This clonotype was found many times. V is TRBV7-8 and J is TRBJ1-2, with 7 bases that match TRBD1. The V segment lost 5 bases and the J segment 7 bases; nucleotides outside the gene matches: 10. The CDR3 sequence is 14 residues long. CDR1 SGHVS and CDR2 FQNEAQ come from the germline V gene. The CDR3 region has the DNA TGTGCCAGCAGCAAATCTGACAGGGCTGGTGGCTACACCTTC. This translates into CASSKSDRAGGYTF.

Concerning this clonotype itself: One junction end does not reproduce the germline sequence, and a read error may be involved. The V and J genes are TRBV15 and TRBJ1-6; D may be TRBD1 (6 bases). In germline, CDR1 is LNHNV, CDR2 YYDKDF (reference sequence). The CDR3 runs to 15 residues. CDR3 in DNA: TGCCAGCTCACCACCCCAGACAGGCTTAATTCACCCCTCCACTTT. Translated: CQLTTPDRLNSPLHF.

This clonotype was detected only once. The genes are TRBV2 and TRBJ2-7, with D possibly TRBD1 on 5 matching bases. Germline CDR1 SNHLY, CDR2 FYNNEI. The ends were cut back, 5 bases at V and 6 bases at J, with 5 bases in the middle. This CDR3 has 10 residues. This CDR3 reads CASSQGEQYF. As DNA, the CDR3 is TGTGCCAGCAGTCAGGGCGAGCAGTACTTC.

V usage is TRBV9 and J usage is TRBJ2-6; no clear D gene. Germline V gives CDR1 SGDLS, CDR2 YYNGEE. V lost 0 bases and J 0 bases, leaving 4 bases between the germline ends. This CDR3 spans 15 amino acids. CDR3 sequence: CASSVGTSGANVLTF. The CDR3 nucleotides are TGTGCCAGCAGCGTAGGTACCTCTGGGGCCAACGTCCTGACTTTC. The whole variable domain, remainder taken from reference TRBV9 and TRBJ2-6, is DSGVTQTPKHLITATGQRVTLRCSPRSGDLSVYWYQQSLDQGLQFLIQYYNGEERAKGNILERFSAQQFPDLHSELNLSSLELGDSALYFCASSVGTSGANVLTFGAGSRLTVL.

The genes are TRBV5-1 and TRBJ2-5; 7 nucleotides agree with TRBD1. Per germline, CDR1 SGHRS and CDR2 YFSETQ. This CDR3 region has 15 residues. J lost 1 base, V lost 0 bases, and 3 bases had no gene match. CDR3 loop: CASSLVPGGQETQYF. The CDR3, as DNA: TGCGCCAGCAGCTTGGTGCCAGGGGGCCAAGAGACCCAGTACTTC.